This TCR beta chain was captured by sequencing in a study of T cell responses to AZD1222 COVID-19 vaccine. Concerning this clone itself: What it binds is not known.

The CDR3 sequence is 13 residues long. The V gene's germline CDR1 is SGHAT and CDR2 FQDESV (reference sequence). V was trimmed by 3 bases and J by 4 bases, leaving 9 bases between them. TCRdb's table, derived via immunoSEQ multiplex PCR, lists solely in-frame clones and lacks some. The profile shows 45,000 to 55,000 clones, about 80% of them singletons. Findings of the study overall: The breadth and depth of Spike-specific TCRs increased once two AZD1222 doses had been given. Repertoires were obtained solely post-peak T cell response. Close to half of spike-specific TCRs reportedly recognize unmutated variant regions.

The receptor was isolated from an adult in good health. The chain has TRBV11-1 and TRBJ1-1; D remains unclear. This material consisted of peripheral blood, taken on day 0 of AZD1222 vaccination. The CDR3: CASSLRHITEAFF. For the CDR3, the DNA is TGTGCCAGCAGCTTGAGGCATATCACTGAAGCTTTCTTT.